Below, 5 T cell receptor beta chains from the same sample are listed, as sequenced in a study of blood T cells in healthy people across ages. Sample-barcoded 5' priming and a J-beta primer mix drove a second PCR of 7 to 11 cycles. TCRdb ran MiXCR on the 5' RACE reads and lists one entry per CDR3 protein. The sample shows approximately 1,700,000 distinct CDR3 sequences, about 39% of them seen only once. The material sequenced was blood. The receptors here all came from a human donor in good health.

The gene calls are TRBV29-1 and TRBJ2-4; D ambiguous. The assigned J gene may be wrong: the sequence end matches TRBJ2-7 better. CDR3 length equals 12 residues. The germline V gene has CDR1 SQVTM and CDR2 ANQGSEA. The CDR3 DNA follows: TGCAGCGTTGTAAGGACCGCAAACGAGCAGTACTTC. It is translated as CSVVRTANEQYF.

This clonotype was recorded a few times. The chain employs TRBV29-1 and TRBJ1-4; a weak D match, TRBD1 (5 bases). CDR3 length: 15 amino acids. CDR1 SQVTM and CDR2 ANQGSEA come from the germline V gene. The V end was cut by 1 base, the J end by 7 bases, with 16 bases between. DNA of the CDR3: TGCAGCGTTGAAGCCCGGGGCGCGTACACTGAAAAACTGTTTTTT. It specifies CSVEARGAYTEKLFF. The whole variable domain, filled in from reference TRBV29-1 and TRBJ1-4, reads SAVISQKPSRDICQRGTSLTIQCQVDSQVTMMFWYRQQPGQSLTLIATANQGSEATYESGFVIDKFPISRPNLTFSTLTVSNMSPEDSSIYLCSVEARGAYTEKLFFGSGTQLSVL.

The rearrangement uses TRBV12-3 or TRBV12-4 and TRBJ2-1; D not resolved. V lost 6 bases to trimming and J lost 9 bases, with 18 bases between them. The CDR3 has 14 amino acids. The CDR3 sequence: CASSQGGFRSEQFF. In DNA, the CDR3 is TGTGCCAGCAGCCAAGGCGGATTCCGGAGTGAGCAGTTCTTC.

The genes are TRBV28 and TRBJ2-4, with TRBD1 matching 8 bases. The last part of the DNA fits TRBJ2-7 better; the J call may be wrong. CDR1 and CDR2 (germline): MDHEN, SYDVKM. The CDR3 is made up of 14 amino acids. DNA for the CDR3: TGTGCCAGCAGCATCGACAGGGGATTGTACGAGCAGTACTTC. Residues: CASSIDRGLYEQYF.

The chain joins TRBV5-1 to TRBJ2-3; no reliable D call. The CDR3 covers 14 residues. Germline CDR1 and CDR2: SGHRS and YFSETQ. V lost 4 bases to trimming and J lost 2 bases, with 11 bases between them. The CDR3 protein is CASSPGNPTDTQYF. CDR3 nucleotides: TGCGCCAGCAGCCCTGGGAACCCCACAGATACGCAGTATTTT.